These 24 T cell receptor beta chains share one sample of origin, sequenced in a study of cytomegalovirus exposure and HLA in healthy donors. Primers for the PCR totalled 60 Vbeta and 13 Jbeta. The protocol was immunoSEQ multiplex PCR, while the TCRdb copy is restricted to in-frame clones and leaves out a portion. The sample has about 91,000 clones, around 80% seen once. The sample consisted of PBMCs. These receptors came from a male donor in good health and CMV-seropositive.

This sequence joins TRBV18 and TRBJ1-1, with a tentative D call TRBD1 (5 bases). Per germline, CDR1 KGHSH and CDR2 LQKENI. Between the trimmed V and J ends, which lost 4 bases and 1 base, there was a span of 13 bases. The CDR3 has 15 amino acids. CDR3 DNA: TGTGCCAGCTCACTCGTCCAGGGAACGAACACTGAAGCTTTCTTT. Amino acid sequence: CASSLVQGTNTEAFF.

CDR3 in DNA: TGTGCCAGCAGGGACAGGGGCGGGGCCCTTAGAGCTTTCTTT. Translated: CASRDRGGALRAFF. The rearrangement joins TRBV27 to TRBJ1-1; 9 bases fit TRBD1. Germline loops: CDR1 MNHEY, CDR2 SMNVEV (reference sequence). The CDR3 totals 14 residues. V lost 6 bases and J lost 10; bases outside the gene matches: 12.

This chain connects TRBV19 to TRBJ1-5; the D is unclear. Germline loops: CDR1 LNHDA, CDR2 SQIVND (reference sequence). This CDR3 has 15 residues. V lost 5 bases to trimming and J lost 0 bases, with 11 bases between them. DNA of the CDR3: TGTGCCAGTAGTCCGGCGGGTTATAGCAATCAGCCCCAGCATTTT. Translated: CASSPAGYSNQPQHF. The full variable domain, in which reference TRBV19 and TRBJ1-5 provide the parts outside the CDR3, is DGGITQSPKYLFRKEGQNVTLSCEQNLNHDAMYWYRQDPGQGLRLIYYSQIVNDFQKGDIAEGYSVSREKKESFPLTVTSAQKNPTAFYLCASSPAGYSNQPQHFGDGTRLSIL.

This clone has more than one count but fewer than ten. V usage is TRBV4-1 and J usage is TRBJ1-4; a possible D gene is TRBD1 (6 bases). CDR1 is MGHRA, CDR2 YSYEKL, per germline. The CDR3 is 17 residues long. Trimming took 0 bases from V and 0 from J, leaving 11 bases between them. CDR3 sequence (DNA): TGCGCCAGCAGCCAAGAATCGACAGGACCAACTAATGAAAAACTGTTTTTT. It encodes CASSQESTGPTNEKLFF.

The V and J genes are TRBV12-2 and TRBJ1-2. TRBV12-2 is annotated as a pseudogene. The CDR3 totals 14 residues. The CDR3 nucleotides read TGTGCAAGTCGCCCCCAGCGGCAGGCCTATGGCTACACCTTC. This codes for CASRPQRQAYGYTF.

This clone came up once. The chain recombines TRBV6-5 with TRBJ1-1, with 7 bases fitting TRBD1. This CDR3 comprises 14 residues. Germline V lookup: CDR1 MNHEY, CDR2 SVGAGI. The J segment lost 5 bases and the V segment lost 5 bases, leaving 8 bases of the junction unmatched. CDR3 sequence (DNA): TGTGCCAGCAGTCGGACAGGTTATTGGACTGAAGCTTTCTTT. This sequence encodes CASSRTGYWTEAFF.

V is TRBV6-5 and J is TRBJ1-2; tentative D call: TRBD1 (6 bases). Germline CDR1 MNHEY, CDR2 SVGAGI. This CDR3 region has 15 residues. V dropped 0 bases and J dropped 5 bases, with 13 bases sitting between them. CDR3 nucleotides: TGTGCCAGCAGTTACTCCGGACAGATCGCGTATGGCTACACCTTC. It yields the protein CASSYSGQIAYGYTF.

This clone was counted a few times. The V call is TRBV30, the J call TRBJ2-1, with 12 bases lining up with TRBD2. The germline gives CDR1 GTSNPN, CDR2 SVGIG (reference sequence). The CDR3 covers 13 residues. J lost 12 bases, V lost 1 base, and 4 bases had no gene match. In DNA form, the CDR3 reads TGTGCCTGGAGTGACGGGACTAGCGGGCGGCAGTTCTTC. Translation gives CAWSDGTSGRQFF.

V usage is TRBV5-4 and J usage is TRBJ2-7, with D perhaps TRBD1 (5 bases). V was pared by 0 bases and J by 2 bases, with 9 bases between. The germline gives CDR1 SGHNT, CDR2 YYREEE (reference sequence). This CDR3 has 14 residues. DNA of the CDR3: TGTGCCAGCAGCTTGGATCAGGGCCCCTACGAGCAGTACTTC. Protein product: CASSLDQGPYEQYF. The full variable domain, in which reference TRBV5-4 and TRBJ2-7 provide the parts outside the CDR3, is ETGVTQSPTHLIKTRGQQVTLRCSSQSGHNTVSWYQQALGQGPQFIFQYYREEENGRGNFPPRFSGLQFPNYSSELNVNALELDDSALYLCASSLDQGPYEQYFGPGTRLTVT.

This chain connects TRBV14 to TRBJ1-1, with TRBD1 as a possible D gene (5 bases). The CDR3 is made up of 15 amino acids. The V gene's germline CDR1 is SGHDN and CDR2 FVKESK. Trimming took off 0 bases at V and 6 bases at J, with 14 bases between the two ends. CDR3 protein: CASSQDPGGVAEAFF. The CDR3 DNA sequence: TGTGCCAGCAGCCAAGATCCCGGGGGGGTGGCTGAAGCTTTCTTT.

This clone was counted only a few times. This chain joins TRBV11-2 and TRBJ1-2; D gene unclear. V was pared by 3 bases and J by 2 bases, with 7 bases between. The CDR3 covers 13 residues. Germline CDR1 SGHAT, CDR2 FQNNGV. The CDR3 region is CASSFRQNYGYTF. The CDR3 DNA sequence: TGTGCCAGCAGCTTCAGGCAAAACTATGGCTACACCTTC.

The V call is TRBV28, the J call TRBJ1-1, with D maybe TRBD1 (5 bases). The CDR3 has 15 residues. The V end lost 3 bases, the J end lost 3 bases, and 14 bases lay between the germline ends. Germline V gene data show CDR1 as MDHEN and CDR2 as SYDVKM. CDR3 residues: CASSFGGLGDTEAFF. DNA of the CDR3: TGTGCCAGCAGTTTCGGGGGGTTGGGGGACACTGAAGCTTTCTTT.

The gene calls are TRBV25-1 and TRBJ2-5; D uncertain. V was clipped by 4 bases and J by 7 bases, with 10 bases between them. Germline assignment: CDR1 MGHDK and CDR2 SYGVNS. The CDR3 is 12 residues long. CDR3 in amino acids: CASSVPHGTQYF. CDR3 in DNA: TGTGCCAGCAGTGTGCCACATGGGACCCAGTACTTC. Drawing the rest from reference TRBV25-1 and TRBJ2-5, the complete variable domain is EADIYQTPRYLVIGTGKKITLECSQTMGHDKMYWYQQDPGMELHLIHYSYGVNSTEKGDLSSESTVSRIRTEHFPLTLESARPSHTSQYLCASSVPHGTQYFGPGTRLLVL.

The V and J genes are TRBV7-2 and TRBJ2-3; a weak D match, TRBD2 (5 bases). Trimming took off 3 bases at V and 3 bases at J, with 13 bases between the two ends. CDR3 size: 15 residues. Per the germline V gene, CDR1 is SGHTA and CDR2 is FQGNSA. DNA for the CDR3: TGTGCCAGCAGCTTTGGTTTCATAGCGACAGATACGCAGTATTTT. Protein product: CASSFGFIATDTQYF.

This chain connects TRBV27 to TRBJ2-3, with unresolved D. Trimming took 5 bases from V and 0 from J, leaving 12 bases between them. Germline lookup yields CDR1 MNHEY and CDR2 SMNVEV (reference sequence). The CDR3 is made up of 15 amino acids. CDR3 DNA sequence: TGTGCCAGCAGTCCCAGGATACCAAGCACAGATACGCAGTATTTT. This encodes CASSPRIPSTDTQYF.

This CDR3 is CASTRGNYGYTF. CDR3 nucleotide sequence: TGTGCCAGCACCCGCGGTAACTATGGCTACACCTTC. The chain carries TRBV6-5 and TRBJ1-2, with D hard to call. V was cut by 7 bases and J by 1 base, with 7 bases left in between. The CDR3 has 12 amino acids. Germline V gene data show CDR1 as MNHEY and CDR2 as SVGAGI.

CDR3 DNA sequence: TGTGCCAGCAGCCCAAGGGCAGGGTGGCAAGAGACCCAGTACTTC. This translates into CASSPRAGWQETQYF. This chain links TRBV5-4 with TRBJ2-5; a weak D match, TRBD1 (5 bases). V dropped 4 bases and J dropped 2 bases, with 15 bases sitting between them. The CDR3 is 15 residues long. Germline CDR1 SGHNT, CDR2 YYREEE (reference sequence).

The chain has TRBV7-9 and TRBJ2-3, with a possible D match to TRBD1 (7 bases). The CDR3 consists of 15 residues. Germline CDR1 SEHNR, CDR2 FQNEAQ (reference sequence). With 5 bases removed from V and 6 bases from J, the gap between germline ends came to 18 bases. CDR3 sequence: CASSPGGQGADTQYF. Written as DNA, the CDR3 is TGTGCCAGCAGCCCAGGGGGGCAGGGTGCGGATACGCAGTATTTT.

CDR3 region: CASSDRGTGGNEQFF. The CDR3 nucleotides are TGTGCCAGCAGTGATCGAGGGACAGGGGGCAATGAGCAGTTCTTC. The rearrangement joins TRBV6-4 to TRBJ2-1; 11 nucleotides align to TRBD1. CDR3 size: 15 residues. The germline gives CDR1 MRHNA, CDR2 SNTAGT. V lost 3 bases, J lost 6 bases, and 4 bases stayed unmatched.

The rearrangement links TRBV6-4 to TRBJ2-1, with unresolved D. In germline, CDR1 is MRHNA, CDR2 SNTAGT. Trimming stripped 5 bases from V and 4 bases from J, with 15 bases between. The CDR3 has 15 amino acids. CDR3 in DNA: TGTGCCAGCAGTACTGATGGCGGAGTTTACAATGAGCAGTTCTTC. Its protein product is CASSTDGGVYNEQFF.

V and J are TRBV5-1 and TRBJ2-7; the match to TRBD1 covers 9 bases. With V trimmed by 4 bases and J by 7 bases, 9 bases remained unmatched. The germline CDR1 and CDR2 sequences are SGHRS and YFSETQ. The CDR3 loop spans 14 amino acids. The DNA for the CDR3 is TGCGCCAGCAGCCTACAACAGGGGGCAGGAGAGCAGTACTTC. This sequence encodes CASSLQQGAGEQYF.

The chain couples TRBV2 to TRBJ2-7; a weak D match, TRBD2 (5 bases). V dropped 6 bases and J dropped 2 bases, with 8 bases sitting between them. Germline assignment: CDR1 SNHLY and CDR2 FYNNEI. This CDR3 region has 12 residues. This CDR3 reads CASRDSAYEQYF. As DNA, the CDR3 is TGTGCCAGCAGGGACTCTGCCTACGAGCAGTACTTC.

The chain links TRBV5-1 to TRBJ2-7; D may be TRBD1 (6 bases). Trimming removed 5 bases from V and 0 bases from J, with 9 bases in between. The CDR3 is 13 residues long. Germline CDR1 reads SGHRS; CDR2 reads YFSETQ. CDR3 bases: TGCGCCAGCAGGGACAGCCGCTCCTACGAGCAGTACTTC. It specifies CASRDSRSYEQYF.

The chain is built from TRBV28 and TRBJ2-7, with 9 bases fitting TRBD1. J was trimmed by 4 bases and V by 6 bases; bases with no gene match: 7. Germline V gives CDR1 MDHEN, CDR2 SYDVKM. The CDR3 is made up of 14 amino acids. Here the CDR3 DNA reads TGTGCCAGCAGCAGGGACAGGGTGTCGTACGAGCAGTACTTC. Translation gives CASSRDRVSYEQYF.